This T cell receptor (beta chain) was identified in a study of blood T cells in healthy people across ages. A second roughly 6 to 11 cycle PCR used barcoded and J-beta primers. CDR3-containing paired-end reads numbered at least 2.5 million in each sample. TCRdb processed the 5' RACE reads anew with MiXCR; each CDR3 protein has one entry. Of 1.5 million to 2 million distinct CDR3 sequences in the sample, 28% were seen once. The CDR3 totals 13 residues. Germline V gene data show CDR1 as DFQATT and CDR2 as SNEGSKA (reference sequence). Trimming took off 6 bases at V and 4 bases at J, with 12 bases between the two ends. With regard to this clonotype: The antigen remains undetermined.

Healthy individuals of Caucasian origin from Russia, aged roughly 6 to 100, served as donors. General observations from the study: There were more naive CD4+ cells and higher diversity in long-lived donors than in aged donors.

The sample taken for sequencing was blood. V gene TRBV20-1 combines with J gene TRBJ2-2, with TRBD1 as a possible D gene (6 bases). The TCR originated in a woman under 40 in good health. CDR3 loop: CSAHGQITGELFF. The CDR3, as DNA: TGCAGTGCCCATGGACAGATCACCGGGGAGCTGTTTTTT.